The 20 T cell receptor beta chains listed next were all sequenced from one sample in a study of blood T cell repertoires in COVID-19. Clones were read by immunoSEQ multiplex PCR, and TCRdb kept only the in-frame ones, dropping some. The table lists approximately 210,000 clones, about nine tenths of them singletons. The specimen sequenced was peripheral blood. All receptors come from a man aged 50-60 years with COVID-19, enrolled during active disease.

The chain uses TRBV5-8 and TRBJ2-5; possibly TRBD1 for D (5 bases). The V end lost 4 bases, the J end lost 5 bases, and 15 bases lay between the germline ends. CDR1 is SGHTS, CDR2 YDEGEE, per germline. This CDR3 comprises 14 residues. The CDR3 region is CASSQAGLRETQYF. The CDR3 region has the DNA TGTGCCAGCAGCCAAGCAGGGTTAAGGGAGACCCAGTACTTC.

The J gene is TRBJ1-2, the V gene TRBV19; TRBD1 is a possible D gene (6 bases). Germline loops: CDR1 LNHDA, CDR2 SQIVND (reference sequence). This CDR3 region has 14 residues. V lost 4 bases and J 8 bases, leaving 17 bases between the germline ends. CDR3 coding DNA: TGTGCCAGTAGTACAAGGGACATATTGGGAGGCTACACCTTC. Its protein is CASSTRDILGGYTF. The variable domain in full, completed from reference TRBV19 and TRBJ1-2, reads DGGITQSPKYLFRKEGQNVTLSCEQNLNHDAMYWYRQDPGQGLRLIYYSQIVNDFQKGDIAEGYSVSREKKESFPLTVTSAQKNPTAFYLCASSTRDILGGYTFGSGTRLTVV.

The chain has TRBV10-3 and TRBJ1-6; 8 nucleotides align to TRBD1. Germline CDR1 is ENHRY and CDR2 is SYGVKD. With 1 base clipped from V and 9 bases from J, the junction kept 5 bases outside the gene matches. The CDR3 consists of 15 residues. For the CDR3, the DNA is TGTGCCATCAGTGAGTACCCAGGGGGCGGTTCACCCCTCCACTTT. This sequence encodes CAISEYPGGGSPLHF.

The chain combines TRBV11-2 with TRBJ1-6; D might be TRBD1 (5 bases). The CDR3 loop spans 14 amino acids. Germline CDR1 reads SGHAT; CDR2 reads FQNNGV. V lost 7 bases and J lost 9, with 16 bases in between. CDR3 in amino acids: CASKGSGGISPLHF. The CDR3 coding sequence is TGTGCCAGCAAAGGGTCGGGGGGTATTTCACCCCTCCACTTT.

The CDR3 bases are TGTGCCAGCAGCCAAGATGTGCGGGGATGGGAGACCCAGTACTTC. This encodes CASSQDVRGWETQYF. The chain has TRBV3-1 (or the pseudogene TRBV3-2) and TRBJ2-5; D might be TRBD2 (6 bases). The CDR3 is made up of 15 amino acids. Trimming left V 0 bases short and J 5 bases short, with 13 bases between. CDR1 and CDR2 (germline): LGHDT, YNNKEL (reference sequence).

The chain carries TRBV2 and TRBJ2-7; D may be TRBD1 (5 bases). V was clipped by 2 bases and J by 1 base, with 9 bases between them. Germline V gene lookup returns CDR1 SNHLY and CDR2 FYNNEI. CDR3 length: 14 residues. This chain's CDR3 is CASSETGASYEQYF. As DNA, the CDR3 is TGTGCCAGCAGTGAAACAGGTGCGTCCTACGAGCAGTACTTC.

CDR3 DNA sequence: TGTGCCAGCAGCGCCATAACAGGGAGCTCCTACAATGAGCAGTTCTTC. Translated, it gives CASSAITGSSYNEQFF. This chain uses TRBV9 with TRBJ2-1; a possible D gene is TRBD1 (6 bases). This CDR3 spans 16 amino acids. Per the germline V gene, CDR1 is SGDLS and CDR2 is YYNGEE. Trimming took 3 bases from V and 0 from J, leaving 13 bases between them. Supplemented by reference TRBV9 and TRBJ2-1, the full variable domain reads DSGVTQTPKHLITATGQRVTLRCSPRSGDLSVYWYQQSLDQGLQFLIQYYNGEERAKGNILERFSAQQFPDLHSELNLSSLELGDSALYFCASSAITGSSYNEQFFGPGTRLTVL.

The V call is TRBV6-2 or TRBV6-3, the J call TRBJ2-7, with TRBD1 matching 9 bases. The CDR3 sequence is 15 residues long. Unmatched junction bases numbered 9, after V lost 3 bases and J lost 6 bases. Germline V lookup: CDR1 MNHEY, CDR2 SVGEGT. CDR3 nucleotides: TGTGCCAGCAGTTATTCTGCGGGACAGGGTGGCGAGCAGTACTTC. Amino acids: CASSYSAGQGGEQYF.

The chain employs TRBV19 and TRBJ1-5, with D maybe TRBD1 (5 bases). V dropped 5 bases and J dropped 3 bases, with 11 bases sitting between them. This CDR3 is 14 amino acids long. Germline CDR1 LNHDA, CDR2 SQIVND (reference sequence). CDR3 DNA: TGTGCCAGTAGTGCTCAGGGAAACAATCAGCCCCAGCATTTT. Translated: CASSAQGNNQPQHF.

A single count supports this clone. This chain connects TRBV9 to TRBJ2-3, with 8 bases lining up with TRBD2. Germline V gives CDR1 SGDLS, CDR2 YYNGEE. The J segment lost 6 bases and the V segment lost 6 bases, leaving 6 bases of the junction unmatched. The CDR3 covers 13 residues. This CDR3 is CASNTGGHDTQYF. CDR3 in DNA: TGTGCCAGCAATACGGGGGGGCACGATACGCAGTATTTT.

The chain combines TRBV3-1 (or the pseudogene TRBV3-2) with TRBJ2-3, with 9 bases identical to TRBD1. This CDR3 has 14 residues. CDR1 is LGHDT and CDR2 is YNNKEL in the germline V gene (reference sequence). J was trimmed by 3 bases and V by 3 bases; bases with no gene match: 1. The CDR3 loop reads CASSQGQGTDTQYF. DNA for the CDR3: TGTGCCAGCAGCCAGGGACAGGGAACAGATACGCAGTATTTT.

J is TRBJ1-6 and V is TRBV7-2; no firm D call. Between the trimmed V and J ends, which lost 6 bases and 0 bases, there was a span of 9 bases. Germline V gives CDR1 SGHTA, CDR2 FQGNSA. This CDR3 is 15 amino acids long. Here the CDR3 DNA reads TGTGCCAGCAGTCTGCTAAGCTCCTATAATTCACCCCTCCACTTT. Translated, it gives CASSLLSSYNSPLHF.

CDR3 protein: CASSQLAGGGETQYF. Written as DNA, the CDR3 is TGTGCCAGCAGCCAACTAGCGGGGGGAGGTGAGACCCAGTACTTC. This chain connects TRBV3-1 (or the pseudogene TRBV3-2) to TRBJ2-5, with TRBD2 matching 11 bases. The V gene end was trimmed by 2 bases and the J gene end by 5 bases; junction bases not matched to a gene: 4. This CDR3 comprises 15 residues. CDR1 is LGHDT and CDR2 is YNNKEL in the germline V gene (reference sequence).

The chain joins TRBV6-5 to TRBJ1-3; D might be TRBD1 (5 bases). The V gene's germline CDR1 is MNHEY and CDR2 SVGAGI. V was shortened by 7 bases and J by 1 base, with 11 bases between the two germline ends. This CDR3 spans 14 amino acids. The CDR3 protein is CASTPGGSGNTIYF. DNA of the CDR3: TGTGCCAGCACCCCGGGGGGGTCTGGAAACACCATATATTTT.

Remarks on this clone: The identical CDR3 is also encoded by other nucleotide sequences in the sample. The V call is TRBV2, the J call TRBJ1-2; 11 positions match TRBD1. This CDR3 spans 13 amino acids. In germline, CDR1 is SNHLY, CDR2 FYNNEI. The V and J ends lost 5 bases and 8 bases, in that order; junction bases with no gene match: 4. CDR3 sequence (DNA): TGTGCCAGCAGTCGGACAGGGGGCGAGGGCTACACCTTC. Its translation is CASSRTGGEGYTF.

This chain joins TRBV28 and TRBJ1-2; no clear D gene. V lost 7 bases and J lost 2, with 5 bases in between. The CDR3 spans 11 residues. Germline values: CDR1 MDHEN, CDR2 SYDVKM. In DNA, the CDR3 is TGTGCCAGCAACGGGAACTATGGCTACACCTTC. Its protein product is CASNGNYGYTF.

The CDR3 region is CASSPGQDYGYTF. The CDR3 DNA sequence: TGTGCCAGCAGCCCGGGACAGGACTATGGCTACACCTTC. J is TRBJ1-2 and V is TRBV7-9, with TRBD1 identical over 8 bases. Germline assignment: CDR1 SEHNR and CDR2 FQNEAQ (reference sequence). Losses at the gene ends were 5 bases for V and 3 bases for J; bases not matched to a gene: 2. This CDR3 spans 13 amino acids.

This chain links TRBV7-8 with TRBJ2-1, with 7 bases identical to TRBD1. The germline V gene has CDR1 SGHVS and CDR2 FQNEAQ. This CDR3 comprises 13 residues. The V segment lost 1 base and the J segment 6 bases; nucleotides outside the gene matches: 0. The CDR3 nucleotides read TGTGCCAGCAGCTTAGACAGGGGCAATGAGCAGTTCTTC. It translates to CASSLDRGNEQFF.

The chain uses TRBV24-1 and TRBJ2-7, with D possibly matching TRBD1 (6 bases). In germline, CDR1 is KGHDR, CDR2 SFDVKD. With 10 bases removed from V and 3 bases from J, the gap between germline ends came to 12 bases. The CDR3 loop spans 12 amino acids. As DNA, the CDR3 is TGTGCCACTGGACAGAATGACTACGAGCAGTACTTC. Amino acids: CATGQNDYEQYF.

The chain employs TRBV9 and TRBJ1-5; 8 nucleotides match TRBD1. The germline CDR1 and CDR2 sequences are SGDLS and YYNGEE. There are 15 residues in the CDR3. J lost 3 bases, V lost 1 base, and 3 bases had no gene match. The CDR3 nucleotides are TGTGCCAGCAGCGTAACAGGGGGAGACAATCAGCCCCAGCATTTT. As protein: CASSVTGGDNQPQHF.